This T cell receptor beta chain was recovered during a study of shared T cell receptors in the human thymus. As concerns this clone: The germline gene is not matched at one end of the junction; a read error may be the cause.

Germline CDR1 and CDR2: KGHSH and LQKENI. CDR3 length: 15 amino acids. The data were produced by immunoSEQ multiplex PCR, yet TCRdb's version contains in-frame clones alone and is incomplete. Of hundreds of thousands of clones listed, 70% to 90% are singletons. The same data also went into a second study, on human thymus T cells. From that report: Blood and thymic repertoires both appeared biased in V and J gene usage. Highly overlapping thymic repertoires in unrelated individuals were reported by related research.

The sequence was obtained from a boy in the first two years of life with a congenital heart defect. Sequencing was done on a sample of thymocytes. The chain uses TRBV18 and TRBJ2-4, with D possibly being TRBD1 (5 bases). The CDR3 DNA follows: TGTGCCAGCTCATCACCACAGGACCCCAAAAACATTCAGTACTTC. Its translation is CASSSPQDPKNIQYF.